This T cell receptor (beta chain) was found in a study of blood T cell repertoires in COVID-19 (dated by TCRdb to about 2020). A note on the overall study: Samples from collaborators originated in the United States, Italy and Spain and spanned both the acute and convalescent phases of COVID-19. Where HLA class I and class II types were available, the types were taken from metadata supplied by the sample provider, not from assay-based typing. The dataset comprised deeply sampled blood TCRbeta repertoires from subjects exposed to, actively infected with, or recovered from COVID-19. Samples came from the ongoing ImmuneRACE study (first 160 participants) plus 1,254 subjects from 6 global collaborators. The repertoires were released in a freely available public database intended as a resource for research on the immune response to SARS-CoV-2. The prospective study material was composed of cDNA or gDNA derived from T cells, B-cell-depleted T cells, or PBMCs. The sample metadata nearly always contained a de-identified subject ID, COVID-19 status, age in years and sex. The study at large found these results: Clinical and demographic metadata were provided uncurated, with the amount varying by source and participant.

V lost 2 bases and J lost 8 bases; the stretch between them is 10 bases long. CDR1 WSHSY and CDR2 SAAADI were looked up in the germline V gene. The CDR3 has 13 amino acids, counting the end cysteine and phenylalanine. The kept DNA is CDR3 alone, 39 bases in frame from the first base. TCRbeta CDR3 regions were amplified from genomic DNA by means of the immunoSEQ Assay, a bias-controlled multiplex PCR. Processing in the source paper ran as follows. Nucleated cell counts per sample were estimated from amplification of reference gene primers within the assay. To quantify the absolute abundance of each unique TCRbeta CDR3 rearrangement, sequence reads were collapsed and filtered. Productive Simpson clonality was computed per sample as the square root of Simpson's diversity index over productive rearrangements. Entries here come from immuneACCESS through TCRdb and include only in-frame sequences with V and J called. Some clones fail to appear in such tables; in the studies checked, an unresolved V gene covers under half of the shortfall, and the cause of the remainder is unknown. That table is the source of V, J and clone size, and D and trimming were worked out from the DNA. Across this sample there are around 30,000 clones, with more than 80% seen only once. The top ten clonotypes cover roughly 7.3% of the sample.

Concerning this clone itself: Its antigen is unknown. No much larger clone exists at a distance of one base, and base qualities are not known.

Whole blood was collected in K2EDTA tubes by collaborating institutions according to the institutions' own protocols. For TCRbeta analysis, collaborators shipped samples in one of three forms: frozen whole blood, isolated PBMCs, or DNA extracted from either of those sample types. The TCR comes from a human donor in a cohort sampled during active COVID-19. The sample comprised peripheral blood. The rearrangement joined TRBV10-2 to TRBJ1-5; no confident D gene assignment can be made. CDR3 region: CASSEQVVEPQHF. The base sequence is TGCGCCAGCAGTGAGCAGGTCGTTGAGCCCCAGCATTTT.